This T cell receptor (beta chain) was found in a study of T cell repertoires in cytomegalovirus infection. Study background: Both a matching HLA type and CMV infection were indicated by public TCR beta signatures.

In the case of this clonotype: Its antigen is still unknown.

Germline V gene data show CDR1 as LGHDT and CDR2 as YNNKEL (reference sequence). V lost 1 base to trimming and J lost 4 bases; unmatched junction nucleotides: 5. This CDR3 has 16 amino acids. Broader study findings: HLA-C-restricted CMV clonotypes gave the most frequent clonotype in two of eight donors.

TCRdb re-called the reads with MiXCR, one entry per CDR3 protein. The data hold about 570,000 distinct CDR3 sequences, with approximately 40% observed a single time. The V call is TRBV3-1, the J call TRBJ2-2, with 8 bases lining up with TRBD2. Sequencing was performed on cultured PBMCs, taken from culture after CMV antigen stimulation. The origin of this receptor is a human donor in good health (CMV status not recorded). Some clones in this sample may be carry-over from other donors' samples. The CDR3 loop is CASSQVPSGGTGELFF. For the CDR3, the DNA is TGTGCCAGCAGCCAAGTACCCAGCGGGGGCACCGGGGAGCTGTTTTTT.